Described below is a single T cell receptor (beta chain) sequence and its context. The junction differs from germline at one of its ends, possibly a read error. This sample is part of a study of T cells in Graves' hyperthyroidism and ophthalmopathy. Regions amplified from RNA transcripts were the TCR beta CDR3 regions. The HTBI set primed first-round TCR CDR3 RT-PCR. TCRdb called the multiplex PCR reads again in MiXCR, with one record for every CDR3 protein. The data contain roughly 400,000 distinct CDR3 sequences, about 15% of them seen just once; the ten biggest clones take up around 30%. The V gene's germline CDR1 is SGHKS and CDR2 YYEKEE (reference sequence). The CDR3 is made up of 16 amino acids.

The rearrangement links TRBV5-5 to TRBJ1-1; D gene uncertain. This receptor was obtained from a woman under 30 with Graves' hyperthyroidism that later progressed to Graves' ophthalmopathy. The material sequenced was blood. The CDR3 DNA reads TGTGCCAGCAGCATACGACACTTTCGTTTCGACACTGAAGCCTTCTTT. Amino acid sequence: CASSIRHFRFDTEAFF.